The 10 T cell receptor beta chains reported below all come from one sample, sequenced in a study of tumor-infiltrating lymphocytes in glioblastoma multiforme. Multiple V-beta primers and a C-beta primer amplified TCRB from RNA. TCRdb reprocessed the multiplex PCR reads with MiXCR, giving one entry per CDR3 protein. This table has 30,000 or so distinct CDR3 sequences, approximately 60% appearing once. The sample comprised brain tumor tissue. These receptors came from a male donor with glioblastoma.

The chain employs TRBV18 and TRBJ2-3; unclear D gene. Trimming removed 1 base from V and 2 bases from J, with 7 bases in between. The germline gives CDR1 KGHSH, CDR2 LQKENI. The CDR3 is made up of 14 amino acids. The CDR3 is CASSPQRTTDTQYF. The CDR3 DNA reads TGTGCCAGCTCACCACAAAGGACCACAGATACGCAGTATTTT.

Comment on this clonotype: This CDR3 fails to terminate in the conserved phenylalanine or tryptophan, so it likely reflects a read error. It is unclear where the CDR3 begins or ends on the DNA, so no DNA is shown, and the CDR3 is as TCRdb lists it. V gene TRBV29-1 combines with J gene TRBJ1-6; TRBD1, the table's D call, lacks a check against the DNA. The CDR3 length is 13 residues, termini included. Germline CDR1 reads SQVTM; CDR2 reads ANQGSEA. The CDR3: CSVARDRESPLHL.

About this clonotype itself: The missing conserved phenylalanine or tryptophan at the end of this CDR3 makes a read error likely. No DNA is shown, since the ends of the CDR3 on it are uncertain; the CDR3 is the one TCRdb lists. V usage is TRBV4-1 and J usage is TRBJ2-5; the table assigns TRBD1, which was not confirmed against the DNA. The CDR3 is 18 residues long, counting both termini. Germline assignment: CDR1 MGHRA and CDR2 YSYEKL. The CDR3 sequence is CASSHTLGRVGGRETKYS.

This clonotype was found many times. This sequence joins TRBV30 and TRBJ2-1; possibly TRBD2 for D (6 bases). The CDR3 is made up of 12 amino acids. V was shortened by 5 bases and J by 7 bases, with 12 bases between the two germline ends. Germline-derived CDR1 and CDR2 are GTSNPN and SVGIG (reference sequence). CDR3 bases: TGTGCCTGGGCTATAGGGAGGAATGAGCAGTTCTTC. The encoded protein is CAWAIGRNEQFF.

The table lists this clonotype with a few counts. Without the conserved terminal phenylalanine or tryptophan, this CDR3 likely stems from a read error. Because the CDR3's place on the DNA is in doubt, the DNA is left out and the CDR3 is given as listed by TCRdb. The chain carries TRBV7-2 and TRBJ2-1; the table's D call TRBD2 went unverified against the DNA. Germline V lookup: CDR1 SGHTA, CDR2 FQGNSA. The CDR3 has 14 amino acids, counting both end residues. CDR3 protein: CASSSSPLGGHQFN.

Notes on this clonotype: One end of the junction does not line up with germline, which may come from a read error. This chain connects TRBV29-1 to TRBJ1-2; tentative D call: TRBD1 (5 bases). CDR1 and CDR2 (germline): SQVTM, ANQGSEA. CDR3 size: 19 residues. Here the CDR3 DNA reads TGCAGCGTTGATGTAGTGGGTGGGCAGGGCGACCCAGAGGACTATGGCTACGCCTTC. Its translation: CSVDVVGGQGDPEDYGYAF.

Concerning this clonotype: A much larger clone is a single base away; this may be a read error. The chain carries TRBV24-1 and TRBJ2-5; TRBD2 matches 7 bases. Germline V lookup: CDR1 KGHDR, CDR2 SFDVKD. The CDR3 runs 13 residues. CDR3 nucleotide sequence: TGTGACACCAGTGATGGCGGGAGAGAGACCCAGTACTTC. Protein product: CDTSDGGRETQYF.

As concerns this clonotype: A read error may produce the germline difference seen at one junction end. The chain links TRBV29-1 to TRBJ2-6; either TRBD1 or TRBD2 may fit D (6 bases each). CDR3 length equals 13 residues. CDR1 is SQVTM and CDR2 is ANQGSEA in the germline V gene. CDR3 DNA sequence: TGCAGCGTAAGAGGCGAGGGGGGCAACGTCCTGTCTTTC. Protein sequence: CSVRGEGGNVLSF.

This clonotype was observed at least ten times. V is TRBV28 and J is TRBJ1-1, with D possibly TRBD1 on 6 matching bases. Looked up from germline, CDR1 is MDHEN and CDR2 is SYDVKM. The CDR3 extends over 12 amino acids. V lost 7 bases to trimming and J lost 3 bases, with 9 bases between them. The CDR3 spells CASKSGDTEAFF. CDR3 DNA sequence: TGTGCCAGCAAATCAGGGGACACTGAAGCTTTCTTT. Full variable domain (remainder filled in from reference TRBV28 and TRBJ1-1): DVKVTQSSRYLVKRTGEKVFLECVQDMDHENMFWYRQDPGLGLRLIYFSYDVKMKEKGDIPEGYSVSREKKERFSLILESASTNQTSMYLCASKSGDTEAFFGQGTRLTVV.

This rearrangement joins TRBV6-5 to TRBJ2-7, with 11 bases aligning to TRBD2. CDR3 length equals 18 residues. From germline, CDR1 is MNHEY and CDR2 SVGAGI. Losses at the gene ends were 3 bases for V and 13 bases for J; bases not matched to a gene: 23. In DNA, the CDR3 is TGTGCCAGCAGTTATAGGCCCTTACTAGCGGGAGCCCTAACTGATCATTACTTC. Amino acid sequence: CASSYRPLLAGALTDHYF.